The sample holds a few counts of the clone carrying this TCR beta chain. TCRdb passed the 5' RACE reads through MiXCR, listing each CDR3 protein once. This sample has around 150,000 distinct CDR3 sequences; 11% occur once, and the top ten carry roughly 3.8%. The sample belongs to a study of T-cell memory formation after mild COVID-19. CDR3 length: 12 residues. Germline V gene data show CDR1 as DFQATT and CDR2 as SNEGSKA (reference sequence). Trimming cost V 6 bases and J 4 bases, with 12 bases left between them. The chain joins TRBV20-1 to TRBJ1-1; a possible D gene is TRBD1 (6 bases). The sequencing input was PBMCs or a T cell subset sorted from them (not recorded which). This receptor was identified in a man younger than 35 who had mild COVID-19 (a few samples of this study predate the infection). Cell type and time point are not known. The CDR3 bases are TGCAGTGCCCGCAGGGGAGGCACTGAAGCTTTCTTT. Translating it yields CSARRGGTEAFF.